The clone carrying this T cell receptor (beta chain) was recorded once. The CDR3 length is 10 residues. The V gene lost 3 bases and the J gene lost 4 bases, with 1 base spanning the gap. Germline values: CDR1 DFQATT, CDR2 SNEGSKA (reference sequence). This entry belongs to a study of shared clonotypes between healthy human individuals. Only Caucasian adults living in Nashville, Tennessee made up the donor group. A split of CD4+ cells into CD45RA+ naive and CD45RA-negative memory subsets was performed. Each cell subset's genomic DNA was divided evenly among several immunoSEQ plates. On sorted subsets, replicate PCRs used 200 to 250 ng DNA, or tens of thousands of T cell genomes. Sequenced by immunoSEQ multiplex PCR; TCRdb stores in-frame clones only, minus some. Among roughly 1,600,000 clones listed, about 98.5% were seen once.

This TCR was recovered from a man aged 25-40 years in good health. V and J are TRBV20-1 and TRBJ2-4; the D is unclear. Material: naive CD4+ T cells sorted from blood. Subset: CD45RA+ positively selected. DNA for the CDR3: TGCAGTGCTAGGAAAAACATTCAGTACTTC. Protein product: CSARKNIQYF.